The 13 T cell receptor beta chains below come from one sample, sequenced in a study of blood T cells in healthy people across ages. Next came a second PCR, run for about 6 to 11 cycles, which used a sample-barcoded 5' primer along with a J-beta primer mix. A single record per CDR3 protein comes from TCRdb applying MiXCR to the 5' RACE reads. The sample has 850,000 to 1,000,000 distinct CDR3 sequences, 48% seen once. The sequencing sample was made of blood. The source is a man aged 25 to 40 in good health.

The chain employs TRBV15 and TRBJ2-7, with D possibly TRBD2 on 5 matching bases. Between the trimmed V and J ends, which lost 1 base and 7 bases, there was a span of 5 bases. The CDR3 length is 11 residues. Germline V gene data show CDR1 as LNHNV and CDR2 as YYDKDF (reference sequence). The CDR3 loop is CATSRGGEQYF. The CDR3 DNA is TGTGCCACCAGCAGAGGCGGGGAGCAGTACTTC.

CDR3 DNA sequence: TGCAGTGCAATCCTCGGGACAGGGCTCCCAGATACGCAGTATTTT. This encodes CSAILGTGLPDTQYF. The J gene is TRBJ2-3, the V gene TRBV20-1; 9 positions agree with TRBD1. CDR1 and CDR2 (germline): DFQATT, SNEGSKA (reference sequence). V was clipped by 6 bases and J by 4 bases; unmatched bases: 11. CDR3 length: 15 amino acids.

This clonotype has a handful of counts. This sequence joins TRBV28 and TRBJ2-4; D uncertain. The CDR3 is made up of 13 amino acids. The germline gives CDR1 MDHEN, CDR2 SYDVKM. Trimming left V 8 bases short and J 0 bases short, with 8 bases between. As DNA, the CDR3 is TGTGCCAGCTCTTTCGTAGCCAAAAACATTCAGTACTTC. Protein sequence: CASSFVAKNIQYF.

This chain connects TRBV6-6 to TRBJ2-1; 8 bases map to TRBD2. The germline CDR1 and CDR2 sequences are MNHNY and SVGAGI (reference sequence). The CDR3 contains 15 residues. V lost 6 bases, J lost 2 bases, and 6 bases stayed unmatched. This chain's CDR3 is CASRDSGVTYNEQFF. CDR3 bases: TGTGCCAGCAGGGATAGCGGGGTAACCTACAATGAGCAGTTCTTC.

The V call is TRBV24-1, the J call TRBJ2-1, with 7 bases that match TRBD2. From germline, CDR1 is KGHDR and CDR2 SFDVKD. There are 14 residues in the CDR3. The V segment lost 6 bases and the J segment 4 bases; nucleotides outside the gene matches: 5. Written as DNA, the CDR3 is TGTGCCACCAGTACGGGGGGACCATACAATGAGCAGTTCTTC. Its translation: CATSTGGPYNEQFF.

Points on this clonotype: A junction end diverges from the germline sequence, so it may reflect a read error. The rearrangement uses TRBV4-2 and TRBJ1-1; D is perhaps TRBD1 (6 bases). This CDR3 has 22 residues. Germline-derived CDR1 and CDR2 are LGHNA and YNFKEQ. The CDR3 loop is CACSQVGGRTGRGVTLNTEAFF. DNA of the CDR3: TGTGCCTGCAGCCAAGTTGGGGGCAGGACGGGACGGGGGGTAACTTTGAACACTGAAGCTTTCTTT.

The V and J genes are TRBV9 and TRBJ2-3; no clear D. Germline CDR1 and CDR2: SGDLS and YYNGEE. Trimming removed 4 bases at V and 2 bases at J, with 5 bases between. The CDR3 has 12 residues. CDR3 nucleotides: TGTGCCAGCAGCCCTGCCACAGATACGCAGTATTTT. Protein: CASSPATDTQYF.

The chain links TRBV6-1 to TRBJ2-7; D might be TRBD1 (6 bases). The CDR3 is 12 residues long. Between the trimmed V and J ends, which lost 8 bases and 3 bases, there was a span of 11 bases. Germline values: CDR1 MNHNS, CDR2 SASEGT. This CDR3 is CASDEQGYEQYF. CDR3 nucleotide sequence: TGTGCCAGCGACGAACAGGGCTACGAGCAGTACTTC.

The rearrangement links TRBV3-1 to TRBJ1-2, with D uncertain. V was shortened by 1 base and J by 5 bases, with 8 bases between the two germline ends. Germline assignment: CDR1 LGHDT and CDR2 YNNKEL (reference sequence). This CDR3 is 13 amino acids long. CDR3 coding DNA: TGTGCCAGCAGCCAAGTGGGCAGATATGGCTACACCTTC. This sequence encodes CASSQVGRYGYTF.

J is TRBJ2-7 and V is TRBV5-5, with D unresolved. The germline V and J ends were trimmed by 2 bases and 1 base, with 7 bases remaining between them. The germline gives CDR1 SGHKS, CDR2 YYEKEE (reference sequence). The CDR3 consists of 13 residues. Here the CDR3 DNA reads TGTGCCAGCAGCTTCGACACGTCCTACGAGCAGTACTTC. Protein: CASSFDTSYEQYF.

This clonotype has just a few counts. V is TRBV6-2 or TRBV6-3 and J is TRBJ2-5, with D possibly called TRBD1 or TRBD2 (5 bases each). Germline-derived CDR1 and CDR2 are MNHEY and SVGEGT. Trimming left V 6 bases short and J 7 bases short, with 12 bases between. The CDR3 is 12 residues long. In DNA form, the CDR3 reads TGTGCCAGCAGGAGGGGAGAGGTGACCCAGTACTTC. Translating it yields CASRRGEVTQYF.

This clonotype has ten or more counts. J is TRBJ2-1 and V is TRBV6-1, with D perhaps TRBD1 (6 bases). Germline V gene sequence: CDR1 MNHNS, CDR2 SASEGT. The CDR3 is 13 residues long. The CDR3 nucleotides read TGTGCAACAGGGATCGTGTCCTACAATGAGCAGTTCTTC. This sequence encodes CATGIVSYNEQFF.

This clonotype was picked up a small number of times. The chain joins TRBV12-3 or TRBV12-4 to TRBJ1-2; 7 bases line up with TRBD1. J gave up 7 bases and V 6 bases, and 8 bases lay outside the gene matches. CDR3 length equals 13 residues. This CDR3 is CASSLTGRGGYTF. DNA of the CDR3: TGTGCCAGCAGCCTGACAGGGAGGGGTGGCTACACCTTC.